This paragraph reports one T cell receptor beta chain. What antigen it recognizes has not been identified. No much larger clonotype is one base removed from it; base qualities were not supplied. In total, approximately 610 healthy bone marrow donors made up the cohort. Cohort members were all nominally healthy when sampled, although unrecorded immune exposures were likely present. The donor tested CMV seronegative, placing the donor among the 350 to 400 seronegative members of the cohort. A peripheral blood sample was provided by each donor, and peripheral blood mononuclear cells were used for TCR beta sequencing. The Qiagen DNeasy Blood Extraction Kit was used to extract genomic DNA from the blood cell samples. These data belong to a study of cytomegalovirus exposure and HLA in healthy donors (dated by TCRdb to the late 2010s). For the wider study: In an earlier analysis of roughly 590 of the donors, about 260 Gb of sequence data and just under 120 million unique TCR beta sequences from about 190 million T cells were reported. Approximately 300 gigabases of sequencing data and some 85 million unique TCR sequences were included in an early release covering several hundred HLA-typed donors. Of the roughly 420 genotyped donors, approximately 81% were placed in the genetic ancestry cluster associated with self-reported Caucasian donors. The aim of the study was to test whether cataloging public T cell receptors could identify signatures of past pathogen exposure. Using immunosequencing, the study profiled T cell repertoires from 500 to 800 subjects and related those repertoires to cytomegalovirus serostatus. In addition to the first cohort of 650 to 800 subjects, a separate validation cohort of approximately 130 different subjects was used. To predict cytomegalovirus infection status, the study brought together high-throughput TCR immunosequencing, statistical association of individual TCRs with disease status, and machine learning. In a later analysis, previously published TCR beta repertoires from some 640 donors were re-analyzed and high-resolution HLA genotyping was added so that TCR occurrence patterns could be studied. Rather than using new phenotypic data, the later analysis identified candidate immune exposures from TCR beta sequences and from how often those sequences occurred across donors. An earlier analysis of approximately 580 of the donors used high-throughput TCR beta sequencing to judge whether each TCR beta V gene segment behaved as functional or pseudogenic. Donor age, sex, ethnicity and CMV serostatus were compiled together with the repertoire data. In a later genetic analysis, genome-wide SNP genotypes for about three fifths of the 666 donors were used, and that subset was treated as a discovery cohort. All discovery cohort repertoires had been generated using a single sequencing platform. Both class I and class II loci were covered by HLA typing, at four-digit resolution. The number of typed donors differed by locus: about 629-630 for A, B, C, DRB1 and DQB1; 522 for DQA1; around 580 for DPA1; and some 470 for DPB1. Several DR-DQ haplotypes were treated as single units for association and clustering because of strong linkage in the cohort. Across approximately 420 genotyped donors of the cohort, an average of about 240,000 unique TCR beta nucleotide sequences per donor were sequenced, and 15% to 20% of those sequences were non-productive.

Looking up the germline V gene yields CDR1 SQVTM and CDR2 ANQGSEA. Germline trimming: 5 bases from V, 7 bases from J; junction bases outside gene matches: 7. The CDR3 goes from the cysteine to the phenylalanine over 12 residues. Only CDR3 DNA is held: 36 bases, read in frame from base 1. Overall results and qualifications from the work: When HLA alleles, especially DR and DQ, strongly co-occurred, attributing TCR associations to individual alleles was difficult. An earlier analysis of some 560 of the donors showed that most TCR beta V segments appeared in productive rearrangements either about 87% or about 30% of the time, which broadly matched IMGT annotations. A further reported finding was that TCR beta sequences accurately predicted the HLA-A and HLA-B alleles for most subjects in the first cohort. At a false discovery rate of 0.05, a later analysis linked roughly 17,000 TCR beta sequences to specific HLA alleles. Correlated functional status among segregating V segments might be attributable to linkage disequilibrium, but an unknown experimental factor could not be ruled out. In a later analysis, HLA-associated TCR beta chains were found to be more clonally expanded and to have lower generation probabilities than equally common non-associated chains. Most TCR sequences were observed very rarely across donors, whereas some public TCRs were present in many individuals. Because counts were too low, around 17 rarely observed V segments, including chromosome 9 orphons, were left out of the earlier analysis of approximately 500 of the donors. According to a later analysis, parvovirus B19, influenza, CMV and Epstein-Barr virus appeared linked to several top co-occurrence clusters. Because HLA typing was unavailable for some donors at each locus, only the typed subset was used in association tests. V-gene and J-gene trimming of TCR beta chains was associated with a missense DCLRE1C variant in a later genetic analysis, and the association was replicated in an independent cohort. The study gave a list of over 150 TCR beta chains associated with cytomegalovirus. Sequencing depth was assumed to be roughly uniform across donors in the presence/absence analyses, though that assumption may not hold. The authors suggested that the approach could potentially be generalized to other disease states and immunological phenotypes. In this cohort, only TCR beta chains were sequenced, and detectable features were limited by the absence of alpha or paired-chain data. The 87-base-pair reads could not distinguish some IMGT-functional V segments, including TRBV6-2 and TRBV6-3, so those segments were excluded. According to a later genetic analysis, donors in an Asian-associated ancestry cluster had fewer N-insertions in productive TCRs than the approximately 670-donor mean. Cytomegalovirus status was reported to be diagnosed by the classifier with high specificity and sensitivity in both the original and validation cohorts. A group of highly shared sequence variants was considered likely to be a technical artifact of the sequencing pipeline. Immune exposure information for the cohort was limited to CMV serostatus. A later analysis found that TCR association rates varied across HLA loci, with DRB1 alleles showing the most associated TCRs and HLA-C alleles the fewest. A later analysis found that most CMV-associated TCR beta chains appeared HLA-restricted, with HLA associations seemingly driven largely by CMV exposure. In vitro tests confirmed that a few of the cytomegalovirus-associated TCR beta chains recognize cytomegalovirus antigens.

Receptors were amplified or captured by the immunoSEQ multiplex PCR assay. A mixture of 60 forward primers for TCR Vbeta segments and 13 reverse primers for TCR Jbeta segments was used in the multiplex PCR. A multiplex PCR assay on genomic DNA amplified the CDR3 region of rearranged TCR beta genes. Amplified TCR beta libraries were sequenced as 87-base-pair reads on the Illumina HiSeq System. The original pipeline was this. Across the 700 or so repertoires, a later analysis counted roughly 77 million unique TCR beta chains, roughly 11 million of which were shared by at least two donors. Raw reads were error-corrected and collapsed into unique sequences by a nearest-neighbor algorithm in which closely related sequences were merged to remove PCR and sequencing errors. CDR3 sequences were aligned to IMGT reference sequences to assign V, D and J gene segments. For a sequence to be retained, at least a six-nucleotide match to both a V gene segment and a J gene segment was required. Rearrangements were called productive when the CDR3 lacked stop codons and stayed in frame with V and J; all others were non-productive. Following IMGT convention, CDR3 was defined as the stretch from the second conserved V-encoded cysteine up to the conserved J-encoded phenylalanine. Sequences without an unambiguous match to a single V gene segment were excluded from the earlier analysis of 587 of the donors. An earlier analysis of about 590 of the donors classified V segments as functional when productive rearrangements were above 56.7% and as segregating when the standard deviation between donors was above 5%. To diagnose cytomegalovirus status from the catalog of TCR beta chain sequences, a statistical classification framework was built. In a later analysis, TCR nucleotide sequences were compared against IMGT/GENE-DB human TR gene sequences so that V and J genes could be assigned. A later analysis assigned CDR3 sequences and most-parsimonious VDJ recombination scenarios with the TCRdist pipeline. In a later analysis, every TCR beta chain was defined by the combination of its CDR3 amino acid sequence and its V-gene family, and reads without a unique V-gene family were dropped. To address suspected cross-contamination and a sequencing artifact, a later analysis removed approximately 590 highly shared, low-generation-probability nucleotide sequences. For each public chain, a later analysis derived a clonal expansion index from normalized ranks of inferred template counts within each repertoire. In a later analysis, generation probabilities were computed using a VDJ recombination model fitted to out-of-frame rearrangements, and the results were checked against IGoR. Hypergeometric tests were used in a later analysis to score TCR-TCR, TCR-HLA and TCR-CMV co-occurrence, with a repertoire-size bias correction applied to the TCR pairs. In a later analysis, false discovery rates were estimated by permuting HLA or CMV assignments 20 times. In a later analysis, co-occurring TCRs were grouped using DBSCAN, with TCRdist sequence similarity added in when clustering inside HLA-allele-positive subsets. Co-occurrence clustering excluded repertoires with fewer than 30,000 or more than 120,000 public chains, plus five with anomalous nucleotide sharing. Sourced from immuneACCESS, this table was stored by TCRdb with only in-frame sequences that have V and J called. A share of the clones is absent; for the studies checked, an unresolved V gene accounts for under half, and the remainder has no known explanation. The D gene and trimming were derived from the DNA, and the V and J assignments and clone size from that table. Here the sample has 150,000 to 200,000 clones; almost 85% occur a single time. The top ten hold 0.26% of the sample.

The chain is made from TRBV29-1 and TRBJ2-7, with 8 middle bases fitting TRBD1. Sequencing input: PBMCs. The receptor was derived from a boy younger than 18 in good health and CMV-seronegative. The DNA sequence reads TGCAGCGTTTCGACAGGGGCGGGAGAGCAGTACTTC. Translated, this is CSVSTGAGEQYF.